The 8 T cell receptor beta chains presented below share a single source sample, sequenced in a study of CD8 T cells in ankylosing spondylitis. Points from the study as a whole: Among TCR beta sequences, a motif of under ten highly homologous variants appeared characteristic of ankylosing spondylitis blood.

Antigens of these TCRs are unknown. In TCRdb, the 5' RACE reads were re-called with MiXCR into one record per CDR3 protein. In the table there are 470,000 or so distinct CDR3 sequences, roughly 26% of which are singletons. The material sequenced was blood, either unsorted or a sorted T cell fraction (not recorded which). The receptors stem from a male donor with ankylosing spondylitis.

The chain recombines TRBV5-1 with TRBJ2-3; TRBD1 aligns across 8 bases. The J segment lost 2 bases and the V segment lost 5 bases, leaving 4 bases of the junction unmatched. The CDR3 has 14 amino acids. Germline V gene sequence: CDR1 SGHRS, CDR2 YFSETQ. The chain's CDR3 is CASSSQGATDTQYF. The CDR3 DNA reads as TGCGCCAGCAGTTCCCAGGGGGCCACAGATACGCAGTATTTT.

This clonotype was recorded a few times. This chain connects TRBV10-3 to TRBJ2-1, with D unclear. Germline-derived CDR1 and CDR2 are ENHRY and SYGVKD. The V end was cut by 2 bases, the J end by 1 base, with 12 bases between. The CDR3 covers 16 residues. This chain's CDR3 is CAISERTPESYNEQFF. As DNA, the CDR3 is TGTGCCATCAGTGAGAGAACCCCGGAATCCTACAATGAGCAGTTCTTC.

This chain connects TRBV20-1 to TRBJ2-1; tentative D call: TRBD1 (6 bases). The V end was cut by 1 base, the J end by 8 bases, with 15 bases between. From germline, CDR1 is DFQATT and CDR2 SNEGSKA (reference sequence). The CDR3 runs to 14 residues. CDR3: CSARAGTSSYEQFF. CDR3 sequence (DNA): TGCAGTGCTAGAGCCGGGACAAGTTCCTATGAGCAGTTCTTC.

V and J are TRBV6-1 and TRBJ1-2; 9 bases align to TRBD1. Trimming removed 2 bases from V and 7 bases from J; junction bases left unmatched: 5. CDR3 length: 14 residues. Germline values: CDR1 MNHNS, CDR2 SASEGT. The CDR3 sequence is CASSEKGQGSGYTF. The CDR3 DNA is TGTGCCAGCAGTGAAAAGGGACAGGGATCTGGCTACACCTTC.

The chain recombines TRBV24-1 with TRBJ2-2; 7 bases fit TRBD1. With V trimmed by 0 bases and J by 7 bases, 13 bases remained unmatched. CDR1 and CDR2 (germline): KGHDR, SFDVKD. CDR3 length: 18 residues. CDR3 nucleotides: TGTGCCACCAGTGATTTGCTAATAACAGGGGATTTTGGCGGGGAGCTGTTTTTT. Protein sequence: CATSDLLITGDFGGELFF.

The chain joins TRBV5-5 to TRBJ2-3; D not certain. The CDR3 contains 12 residues. The V and J ends lost 2 bases and 6 bases respectively, with 7 bases between them. Germline lookup yields CDR1 SGHKS and CDR2 YYEKEE (reference sequence). The CDR3 loop is CASSLVIDTQYF. The CDR3 nucleotides are TGTGCCAGCAGCTTAGTTATCGATACGCAGTATTTT.

This chain connects TRBV7-6 to TRBJ2-3, with D perhaps matching TRBD1 or TRBD2 (5 bases each). The CDR3 runs to 16 residues. Looked up from germline, CDR1 is SGHVS and CDR2 is FNYEAQ. Trimming removed 5 bases from V and 2 bases from J, with 17 bases in between. The CDR3 DNA sequence: TGTGCCAGCAGCCGCGCTTTTGAGGGGCCCACAGATACGCAGTATTTT. It is translated as CASSRAFEGPTDTQYF. The variable domain in full, completed from reference TRBV7-6 and TRBJ2-3, reads GAGVSQSPRYKVTKRGQDVALRCDPISGHVSLYWYRQALGQGPEFLTYFNYEAQQDKSGLPNDRFSAERPEGSISTLTIQRTEQRDSAMYRCASSRAFEGPTDTQYFGPGTRLTVL.

The chain combines TRBV20-1 with TRBJ2-7, with 14 bases identical to TRBD2. The junction had 5 bases not matched to a gene; V was cut back by 4 bases and J by 3 bases. Germline lookup yields CDR1 DFQATT and CDR2 SNEGSKA (reference sequence). This CDR3 is built from 15 residues. CDR3 bases: TGCAGTGCTACCAAGACTAGCGGGAGGGACTACGAGCAGTACGTC. It codes for CSATKTSGRDYEQYV.